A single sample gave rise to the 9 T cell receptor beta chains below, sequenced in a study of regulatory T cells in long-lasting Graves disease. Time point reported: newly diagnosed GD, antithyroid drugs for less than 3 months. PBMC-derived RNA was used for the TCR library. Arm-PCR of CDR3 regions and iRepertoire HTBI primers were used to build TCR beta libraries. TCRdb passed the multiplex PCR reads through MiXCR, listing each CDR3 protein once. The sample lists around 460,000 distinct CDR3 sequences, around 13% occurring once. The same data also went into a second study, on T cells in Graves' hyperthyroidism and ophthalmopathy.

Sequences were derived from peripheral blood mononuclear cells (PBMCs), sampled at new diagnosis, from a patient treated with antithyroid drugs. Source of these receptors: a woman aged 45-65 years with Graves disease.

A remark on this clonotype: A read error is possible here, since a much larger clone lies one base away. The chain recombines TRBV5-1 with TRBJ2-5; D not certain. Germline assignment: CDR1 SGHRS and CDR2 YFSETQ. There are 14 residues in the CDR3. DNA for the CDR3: TGCGCCAGCAATGGTGGCAGTTCCTACAATGAGCAGTGCTTC. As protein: CASNGGSSYNEQCF.

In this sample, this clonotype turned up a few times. The CDR3 sequence is CASSLEVTASTDTQYF. CDR3 coding DNA: TGTGCCAGCAGCTTGGAAGTAACGGCTAGCACAGATACGCAGTATTTT. This chain joins TRBV5-4 and TRBJ2-3, with D unresolved. The ends were cut back, 0 bases at V and 0 bases at J, with 11 bases in the middle. Germline CDR1 SGHNT, CDR2 YYREEE (reference sequence). The CDR3 length is 16 residues.

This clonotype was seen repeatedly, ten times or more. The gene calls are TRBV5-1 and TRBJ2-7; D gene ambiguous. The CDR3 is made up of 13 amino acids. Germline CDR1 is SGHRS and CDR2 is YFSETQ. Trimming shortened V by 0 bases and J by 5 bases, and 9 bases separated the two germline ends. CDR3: CASSLGGPNEQYF. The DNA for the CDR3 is TGCGCCAGCAGCTTGGGCGGACCGAACGAGCAGTACTTC.

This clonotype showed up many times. The CDR3 region has the DNA TGCAGCGTTGAAGTCGAAGCAGCCCTCAATGAGCAGTTCTTC. This gives the protein CSVEVEAALNEQFF. The chain joins TRBV29-1 to TRBJ2-1, with D uncertain. Germline CDR1 reads SQVTM; CDR2 reads ANQGSEA. This CDR3 is 14 amino acids long. The ends were cut back, 1 base at V and 6 bases at J, with 13 bases in the middle.

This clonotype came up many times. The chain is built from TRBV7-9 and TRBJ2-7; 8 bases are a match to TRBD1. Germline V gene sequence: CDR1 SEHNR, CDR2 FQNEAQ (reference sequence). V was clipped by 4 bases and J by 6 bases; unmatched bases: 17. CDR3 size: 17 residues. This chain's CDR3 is CASSSQPDRADLREQYF. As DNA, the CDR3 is TGTGCCAGCAGCTCCCAACCGGACAGGGCCGACTTACGCGAGCAGTACTTC.

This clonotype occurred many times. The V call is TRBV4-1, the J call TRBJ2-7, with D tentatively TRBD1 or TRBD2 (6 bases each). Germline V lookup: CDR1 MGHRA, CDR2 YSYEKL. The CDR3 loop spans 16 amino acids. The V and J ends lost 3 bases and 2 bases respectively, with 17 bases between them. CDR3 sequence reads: CASSQQIRGPTYEQYF. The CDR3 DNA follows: TGCGCCAGCAGCCAGCAAATTCGGGGGCCAACCTACGAGCAGTACTTC.

The CDR3 sequence is CSAGTEYNEQFF. CDR3 in DNA: TGCAGCGCCGGGACCGAGTACAATGAGCAGTTCTTC. This chain links TRBV29-1 with TRBJ2-1; D is tentatively TRBD1 or TRBD2 (5 bases each). Between the trimmed V and J ends, which lost 7 bases and 4 bases, there was a span of 11 bases. The CDR3 covers 12 residues. Germline-derived CDR1 and CDR2 are SQVTM and ANQGSEA.

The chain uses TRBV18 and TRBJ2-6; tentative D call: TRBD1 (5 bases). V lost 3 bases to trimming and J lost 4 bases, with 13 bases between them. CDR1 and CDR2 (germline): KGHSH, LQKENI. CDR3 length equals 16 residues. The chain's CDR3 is CASSPVAGSGANVLTF. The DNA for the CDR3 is TGTGCCAGCTCACCGGTCGCAGGGTCCGGGGCCAACGTCCTGACTTTC. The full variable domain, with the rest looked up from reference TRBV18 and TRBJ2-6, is NAGVMQNPRHLVRRRGQEARLRCSPMKGHSHVYWYRQLPEEGLKFMVYLQKENIIDESGMPKERFSAEFPKEGPSILRIQQVVRGDSAAYFCASSPVAGSGANVLTFGAGSRLTVL.

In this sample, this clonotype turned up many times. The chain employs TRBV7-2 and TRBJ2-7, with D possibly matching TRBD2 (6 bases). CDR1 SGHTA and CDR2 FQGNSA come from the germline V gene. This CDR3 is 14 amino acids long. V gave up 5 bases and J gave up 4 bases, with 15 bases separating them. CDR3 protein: CASSGGDWRYEQYF. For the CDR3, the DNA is TGTGCCAGCAGCGGTGGGGACTGGCGATACGAGCAGTACTTC.